A single TCR beta chain is shown here with its context. Its antigen is not yet known. No base quality information exists; no much larger clone differs at one position. The sample's time point label is to be understood as: week 23, last vaccination. Each vaccine dose was 300 ug of a 20-mer mutant IDH1 peptide in Montanide, given subcutaneously with topical imiquimod. Donors had newly diagnosed WHO grade 3 or 4 IDH1-mutant astrocytomas with loss of nuclear ATRX. The samples were drawn from NOA16, a multicentre, single-arm, open-label phase I trial in Germany that tested a mutant IDH1 peptide vaccine in humans for the first time. Genomic DNA for TCRB sequencing was isolated from EDTA blood with the DNeasy Blood and Tissue Kit. Library generation was performed with the immunoSEQ multiplex PCR assay. Following the manufacturer's protocol, the hsTCRB Kit was used to amplify rearranged TCR beta chain sequences. An Illumina MiSeq was used to sequence the TCRB libraries. Under the source paper's analysis protocol: The proprietary platform of the kit vendor was used for demultiplexing, trimming and gene mapping. In its TCRdb copy, this immuneACCESS table keeps in-frame sequences only and misses some clones. Where compared with another copy, unresolved V genes explain less than half of these, and the others have no known cause. That table supplies the V and J calls and clone size; D and trimming were determined from the DNA. The sample table lists approximately 82,000 clones, around 85% of them with a count of one. The top ten constitute 0.77% of the sample.

This sample is part of a study of a mutant IDH1 vaccine in newly diagnosed glioma (dated by TCRdb to the early 2020s). Looking at the study overall: Across visits V03 through V10, patients got a total of eight vaccinations, given in weeks 1, 3, 5, 7, 11, 15, 19 and 23. In the chemotherapy-containing groups, vaccination started alongside temozolomide cycles, whereas in patients who had radiotherapy alone it started 4-6 weeks after radiotherapy. Peripheral blood was drawn at six visits: V03 (baseline), V05, V07, V10, V12 and V13. Longitudinal TCRB deep sequencing was performed for some 25 treated patients wherever samples were available for exploratory analyses. Of the roughly 31 treated patients, about 62% were male and approximately 40% were female, and the mean age was 40.4 years. Before enrollment, patients had received standard therapy of radiotherapy alone, temozolomide alone, or radiochemotherapy with temozolomide; most received the combination.

Its CDR3 holds 17 amino acids, cysteine through phenylalanine. Only CDR3 DNA remains: 51 bases, in frame from the first base. V sheds 5 bases and J sheds 6 bases, leaving 22 bases between their ends. CDR1 and CDR2, per the germline V gene, are MGHRA and YSYEKL. What the research found in general, with its limitations: Immune responses induced by the vaccine were seen in around 94% of patients across multiple MHC alleles. The authors noted that analyses of patient blood samples could not be reproduced because of sample limitations. Availability determined which PBMC samples were chosen for TCRB deep sequencing. Changes in the top peripheral T cell clonotypes picked up by TCRB sequencing did not appear to be linked to pseudoprogression.

This clonotype was obtained from a woman aged 45-59 years with glioma. The chain is assembled from TRBV4-1 and TRBJ1-4, with TRBD1 as a weak D call on 6 bases. Sequenced here: PBMCs, sampled from a glioma patient whose treatment included an IDH1 peptide vaccine. The CDR3 in this case is CASSEGRGHRSDEKLFF. At the DNA level, the sequence is TGCGCCAGCAGCGAGGGCAGGGGCCACAGGTCGGATGAAAAACTGTTTTTT.